The 27 T cell receptor beta chains below come from one sample, sequenced in a study of blood T cell repertoires in COVID-19. The method was immunoSEQ multiplex PCR; TCRdb's version includes in-frame clones alone and lacks a portion of them. Of about 160,000 clones in the sample, roughly 86% were seen once. The sequenced sample consisted of peripheral blood. The receptors derive from a woman aged 55-69 years who had recovered from COVID-19.

The chain carries TRBV6-6 and TRBJ1-3, with 8 bases matching TRBD1. This CDR3 region has 16 residues. Germline values: CDR1 MNHNY, CDR2 SVGAGI (reference sequence). V lost 5 bases to trimming and J lost 4 bases; unmatched junction nucleotides: 10. The CDR3 protein is CASSNGQGGEGNTIYF. The CDR3 coding sequence is TGTGCCAGCAGTAACGGACAGGGAGGTGAGGGAAACACCATATATTTT.

This clone was seen a handful of times. The chain is built from TRBV2 and TRBJ1-2; the D gene is possibly TRBD1 (6 bases). V was pared by 4 bases and J by 7 bases, with 10 bases between. The germline gives CDR1 SNHLY, CDR2 FYNNEI. This CDR3 has 12 residues. This CDR3 is CASSVTGSGYTF. CDR3 sequence (DNA): TGTGCCAGCAGTGTCACAGGGAGTGGCTACACCTTC.

The chain employs TRBV6-1 and TRBJ2-7; tentatively, D is TRBD1 (6 bases). V lost 3 bases to trimming and J lost 5 bases, with 14 bases between them. CDR1 is MNHNS and CDR2 is SASEGT in the germline V gene. The CDR3 length is 14 residues. The CDR3, as DNA: TGTGCCAGCAGTGAGCGCAGGGGTGTCGACGAGCAGTACTTC. It specifies CASSERRGVDEQYF.

V gene TRBV28 combines with J gene TRBJ2-3; D unclear. The CDR3 spans 12 residues. CDR1 and CDR2 from the germline V gene are MDHEN and SYDVKM. Trimming stripped 5 bases from V and 2 bases from J, with 5 bases between. CDR3 sequence (DNA): TGTGCCAGCAGTACCTACACAGATACGCAGTATTTT. It yields the protein CASSTYTDTQYF.

The rearrangement uses TRBV27 and TRBJ2-7, with D tentatively TRBD2 (7 bases). Germline CDR1 and CDR2: MNHEY and SMNVEV (reference sequence). This CDR3 has 14 residues. V was clipped by 7 bases and J by 0 bases, with 13 bases between them. The CDR3 reads CASKRGGHSYEQYF. The CDR3 region has the DNA TGTGCCAGCAAAAGGGGGGGGCACTCCTACGAGCAGTACTTC.

The V gene is TRBV11-3, the J gene TRBJ1-1; D unclear. Germline V lookup: CDR1 SGHNT, CDR2 YENEEA. The CDR3 has 13 amino acids. The V and J ends lost 1 base and 1 base respectively, with 4 bases between them. The CDR3 sequence is CASSLASNTEAFF. The CDR3 nucleotides are TGTGCCAGCAGCTTAGCCTCGAACACTGAAGCTTTCTTT.

This clone occurred a few times. The chain uses TRBV5-6 and TRBJ1-6, with 11 bases identical to TRBD1. The CDR3 has 15 amino acids. The ends lost 7 bases at V and 7 bases at J; junction bases unmatched: 7. Per the germline V gene, CDR1 is SGHDT and CDR2 is YYEEEE. The CDR3 DNA sequence: TGTGCCAGCTTCAGGACAGGGGGCCGGAATTCACCCCTCCACTTT. It specifies CASFRTGGRNSPLHF.

The V call is TRBV5-6, the J call TRBJ1-5, with D perhaps matching TRBD1 (5 bases). Germline CDR1 is SGHDT and CDR2 is YYEEEE. Trimming took off 4 bases at V and 7 bases at J, with 18 bases between the two ends. The CDR3 is made up of 15 amino acids. CDR3 loop: CASSRLTDMPQPQHF. CDR3 sequence (DNA): TGTGCCAGCAGCAGATTGACAGACATGCCCCAGCCCCAGCATTTT.

The genes are TRBV29-1 and TRBJ2-3; TRBD1 matches at 10 bases. The CDR3 length is 16 residues. CDR1 and CDR2 from the germline V gene are SQVTM and ANQGSEA. Trimming at V came to 6 bases and at J to 6 bases, leaving 15 bases not matched to a gene. The CDR3, as DNA: TGCAGCGTCGTGGGCGGGGACAGGGGATTTTCGGATACGCAGTATTTT. Residues: CSVVGGDRGFSDTQYF.

V gene TRBV5-1 combines with J gene TRBJ2-3, with 10 bases fitting TRBD1. CDR1 and CDR2 (germline): SGHRS, YFSETQ. With 4 bases clipped from V and 3 bases from J, the junction kept 8 bases outside the gene matches. The length of the CDR3 is 16 residues. The chain's CDR3 is CASSETGTGVTDTQYF. CDR3 in DNA: TGCGCCAGCAGCGAGACCGGGACAGGGGTAACAGATACGCAGTATTTT.

V and J are TRBV6-6 and TRBJ1-5; D might be TRBD1 (6 bases). Looked up from germline, CDR1 is MNHNY and CDR2 is SVGAGI (reference sequence). The CDR3 spans 14 residues. Trimming took off 6 bases at V and 3 bases at J, with 12 bases between the two ends. This chain's CDR3 is CASSPGTPNQPQHF. DNA of the CDR3: TGTGCCAGCAGCCCCGGGACACCCAATCAGCCCCAGCATTTT.

The V call is TRBV20-1, the J call TRBJ2-3, with D perhaps TRBD1 (7 bases). Germline V gene lookup returns CDR1 DFQATT and CDR2 SNEGSKA (reference sequence). The length of the CDR3 is 16 residues. V shed 3 bases and J shed 0 bases, with 16 bases lying between them. CDR3 protein: CSASVRRGLSTDTQYF. In DNA form, the CDR3 reads TGCAGTGCTAGTGTCAGGAGGGGGCTTAGCACAGATACGCAGTATTTT.

The V and J genes are TRBV28 and TRBJ1-3; D remains ambiguous. Germline V CDR1 and CDR2: MDHEN, SYDVKM. This CDR3 contains 14 residues. The germline V and J ends were trimmed by 3 bases and 1 base, with 7 bases remaining between them. The DNA of the CDR3 is TGTGCCAGCAGTTTGAGTATATCTGGAAACACCATATATTTT. Translating gives CASSLSISGNTIYF.

V is TRBV19 and J is TRBJ2-7; 7 bases match TRBD1. Unmatched junction bases numbered 10, after V lost 5 bases and J lost 3 bases. The germline V gene encodes CDR1 LNHDA and CDR2 SQIVND (reference sequence). The CDR3 extends over 15 amino acids. CDR3 nucleotides: TGTGCCAGTAGTTATTCACAAGACAGGGTCTACGAGCAGTACTTC. Protein sequence: CASSYSQDRVYEQYF.

J is TRBJ2-7 and V is TRBV18; 9 nucleotides align to TRBD1. Germline V gives CDR1 KGHSH, CDR2 LQKENI. V lost 6 bases, J lost 3 bases, and 6 bases stayed unmatched. The CDR3 consists of 14 residues. The CDR3 sequence: CASSDGTGNYEQYF. The CDR3 nucleotides read TGTGCCAGCTCGGACGGGACAGGGAACTACGAGCAGTACTTC. Variable domain in full (rest from reference TRBV18 and TRBJ2-7): NAGVMQNPRHLVRRRGQEARLRCSPMKGHSHVYWYRQLPEEGLKFMVYLQKENIIDESGMPKERFSAEFPKEGPSILRIQQVVRGDSAAYFCASSDGTGNYEQYFGPGTRLTVT.

The chain recombines TRBV5-1 with TRBJ1-2; D not certain. Trimming left V 0 bases short and J 2 bases short, with 8 bases between. The CDR3 covers 14 residues. The germline V gene encodes CDR1 SGHRS and CDR2 YFSETQ. The CDR3 loop reads CASSLAELNYGYTF. DNA for the CDR3: TGCGCCAGCAGCTTGGCCGAACTCAACTATGGCTACACCTTC.

There are a few counts of this clone. The J gene is TRBJ1-2, the V gene TRBV4-1, with D possibly matching TRBD1 (5 bases). V was trimmed by 0 bases and J by 4 bases, leaving 21 bases between them. CDR3 length: 18 amino acids. The V gene's germline CDR1 is MGHRA and CDR2 YSYEKL. The CDR3 loop reads CASSQESWGRTSSYGYTF. The CDR3 bases are TGCGCCAGCAGCCAAGAATCTTGGGGGAGGACGTCTAGCTATGGCTACACCTTC.

Concerning this clone: The junction and the germline gene differ at one end; a read error may be behind it. J is TRBJ1-2 and V is TRBV7-9; D not resolved. The germline V gene has CDR1 SEHNR and CDR2 FQNEAQ (reference sequence). The CDR3 consists of 13 residues. Here the CDR3 DNA reads TGTGCCAGCAGATTAGGGCAAGCGGGGGGCTACACCTTC. Translation: CASRLGQAGGYTF.

The genes are TRBV6-2 or TRBV6-3 and TRBJ2-1; TRBD2 agrees at 12 bases. The V and J ends lost 2 bases and 8 bases, in that order; junction bases with no gene match: 7. Germline V gene sequence: CDR1 MNHEY, CDR2 SVGEGT. This CDR3 spans 16 amino acids. Here the CDR3 DNA reads TGTGCCAGCAGTTACCCGCTAGCGGGGGGGCTGGATGAGCAGTTCTTC. This sequence encodes CASSYPLAGGLDEQFF.

V gene TRBV10-2 combines with J gene TRBJ2-1; 11 bases map to TRBD1. Germline CDR1 reads WSHSY; CDR2 reads SAAADI. The CDR3 covers 15 residues. The ends lost 4 bases at V and 3 bases at J; junction bases unmatched: 2. CDR3 DNA sequence: TGCGCCAGCAGTGCAGGGACAGGGGGCTACAATGAGCAGTTCTTC. It encodes CASSAGTGGYNEQFF.

The chain has TRBV19 and TRBJ1-1, with D hard to call. This CDR3 region has 13 residues. The V and J ends lost 6 bases and 3 bases respectively, with 11 bases between them. The V gene's germline CDR1 is LNHDA and CDR2 SQIVND (reference sequence). The CDR3 is CASRLRGHTEAFF. The CDR3 coding sequence is TGTGCCAGTAGACTTCGGGGTCACACTGAAGCTTTCTTT.

This chain joins TRBV4-2 and TRBJ2-7; the match to TRBD1 covers 10 bases. The CDR3 has 14 amino acids. The trim removed 2 bases at V and 3 bases at J, leaving 1 base unmatched. CDR1 and CDR2 (germline): LGHNA, YNFKEQ. CDR3 nucleotide sequence: TGTGCCAGCAGCCAAAGGACAGGGGGCTACGAGCAGTACTTC. Protein sequence: CASSQRTGGYEQYF.

V and J are TRBV9 and TRBJ2-1; D perhaps matches TRBD1 (5 bases). V was clipped by 3 bases and J by 4 bases, with 11 bases between them. The length of the CDR3 is 14 residues. Germline CDR1 reads SGDLS; CDR2 reads YYNGEE. The CDR3 DNA reads as TGTGCCAGCAGCGATAAGACAGTTTACAATGAGCAGTTCTTC. The encoded protein is CASSDKTVYNEQFF.

Written as DNA, the CDR3 is TGTGCCAGCAGACAGGGGGCGGGCGAGACCCAGTACTTC. It translates to CASRQGAGETQYF. The V gene is TRBV6-6, the J gene TRBJ2-5; 9 nucleotides line up with TRBD1. CDR1 MNHNY and CDR2 SVGAGI come from the germline V gene (reference sequence). The CDR3 loop spans 13 amino acids. Trimming at V came to 6 bases and at J to 5 bases, leaving 4 bases not matched to a gene.

The gene calls are TRBV2 and TRBJ1-2; D gene unclear. Germline lookup yields CDR1 SNHLY and CDR2 FYNNEI. Trimming shortened V by 1 base and J by 8 bases, and 11 bases separated the two germline ends. The CDR3 spans 13 residues. The DNA for the CDR3 is TGTGCCAGCAGTGAAGATGCAGGAAGAGGCTACACCTTC. It codes for CASSEDAGRGYTF.

J is TRBJ1-4 and V is TRBV3-1 (or the pseudogene TRBV3-2); D possibly corresponds to TRBD1 (6 bases). Looked up from germline, CDR1 is LGHDT and CDR2 is YNNKEL (reference sequence). V lost 4 bases and J 8 bases, leaving 17 bases between the germline ends. The CDR3 sequence is 15 residues long. The CDR3 nucleotides read TGTGCCAGCAGCCCTCAGGTTACAGGGTACGAAAAACTGTTTTTT. It encodes CASSPQVTGYEKLFF.

The chain couples TRBV7-2 to TRBJ2-1, with TRBD1 matching over 7 bases. Germline lookup yields CDR1 SGHTA and CDR2 FQGNSA. The CDR3 length is 13 residues. V trimming: 8 bases; J trimming: 3 bases; junction bases outside the gene matches: 4. The CDR3 nucleotides are TGTGCCAGCGCCCACAGGGGCTACAATGAGCAGTTCTTC. This gives the protein CASAHRGYNEQFF. The full variable domain, in which reference TRBV7-2 and TRBJ2-1 provide the parts outside the CDR3, is GAGVSQSPSNKVTEKGKDVELRCDPISGHTALYWYRQSLGQGLEFLIYFQGNSAPDKSGLPSDRFSAERTGGSVSTLTIQRTQQEDSAVYLCASAHRGYNEQFFGPGTRLTVL.